This T cell receptor (beta chain) was profiled in a study of regulatory T cells in long-lasting Graves disease. Sequencing libraries for TCR beta were prepared with iRepertoire HTBI primers and Arm-PCR of CDR3 regions. TCRdb called the multiplex PCR reads again in MiXCR, with one record for every CDR3 protein. The sample contains 390,000 or so distinct CDR3 sequences, about an eighth of which appear only once. The ends were cut back, 2 bases at V and 3 bases at J, with 6 bases in the middle. Germline V CDR1 and CDR2: GTSNPN, SVGIG (reference sequence). CDR3 size: 12 residues. The sample holds many counts of this clonotype. Time point meaning: newly diagnosed GD, antithyroid drugs for less than 3 months. Preparation of the TCR library used RNA extracted from PBMCs. The sample also formed part of further work on T cells in Graves' hyperthyroidism and ophthalmopathy.

This TCR was recovered from a woman aged 18-29 years with Graves disease. The chain couples TRBV30 to TRBJ2-3; tentatively, D is TRBD2 (5 bases). The source material was peripheral blood mononuclear cells (PBMCs), sampled at new diagnosis, from a patient treated with antithyroid drugs. The DNA of the CDR3 is TGTGCCTGGAGTCGGAGGACAGATACGCAGTATTTT. The encoded protein is CAWSRRTDTQYF.